What follows are 24 T cell receptor beta chains derived from one specimen sequenced in a study of Ad26.COV2.S vaccination and SARS-CoV-2 variants. Treatment defined: some 19 received Ad26.COV2.S at low or high dose, single or two shots; 5 received placebo; per-sample allocation not given. At day 63 after the first vaccine or placebo injection, samples were drawn. TCRdb's table, derived via immunoSEQ multiplex PCR, lists solely in-frame clones and lacks some. This repertoire shows about 400,000 clones, approximately 86% found once; its top ten account for 3% to 4.5%. The sequencing used peripheral blood, collected in a trial of Ad26.COV2.S vaccine versus placebo. The receptors were sampled from a person between 18 and 65 years old who received the Ad26.COV2.S COVID-19 vaccine or a placebo.

The DNA for the CDR3 is TGTGCCAGCAGCCAAGGGCAGAGTGGAGGTTCACCCCTCCACTTT. This translates into CASSQGQSGGSPLHF. The V and J genes are TRBV3-1 (or the pseudogene TRBV3-2) and TRBJ1-6; the D is unclear. This CDR3 spans 15 amino acids. Germline lookup yields CDR1 LGHDT and CDR2 YNNKEL (reference sequence). V was trimmed by 1 base and J by 9 bases, leaving 13 bases between them.

The chain couples TRBV6-5 to TRBJ2-4, with 12 positions matching TRBD2. The CDR3 has 16 amino acids. The V gene's germline CDR1 is MNHEY and CDR2 SVGAGI. V lost 0 bases to trimming and J lost 6 bases; unmatched junction nucleotides: 3. The CDR3 loop reads CASSYSGLAGRNIQYF. As DNA, the CDR3 is TGTGCCAGCAGTTACTCAGGACTAGCGGGGAGAAACATTCAGTACTTC.

This clone appeared once. The chain uses TRBV29-1 and TRBJ1-1, with D unclear. The CDR3 sequence is 12 residues long. The V end was cut by 4 bases, the J end by 6 bases, with 12 bases between. In germline, CDR1 is SQVTM, CDR2 ANQGSEA. CDR3 sequence: CSVGSGGPEAFF. CDR3 nucleotides: TGCAGCGTTGGTTCCGGCGGGCCTGAAGCTTTCTTT.

This chain uses TRBV2 with TRBJ1-5, with D perhaps TRBD1 (5 bases). Germline CDR1 is SNHLY and CDR2 is FYNNEI. This CDR3 contains 20 residues. The ends were cut back, 2 bases at V and 2 bases at J, with 25 bases in the middle. DNA of the CDR3: TGTGCCAGCAGTGAATCAGGTCCCAGGGCCGTATTCTATCGCAATCAGCCCCAGCATTTT. It encodes CASSESGPRAVFYRNQPQHF.

This clone was detected only once. Other DNA sequences in the sample encode the same CDR3. The chain uses TRBV7-2 and TRBJ2-3; D remains unclear. V was trimmed by 1 base and J by 5 bases, leaving 7 bases between them. Germline CDR1 and CDR2: SGHTA and FQGNSA. The CDR3 has 13 amino acids. The CDR3 loop reads CASSLGPRDTQYF. The DNA for the CDR3 is TGTGCCAGCAGCTTAGGACCCCGAGATACGCAGTATTTT.

V and J are TRBV2 and TRBJ1-2, with unresolved D. Germline V gene sequence: CDR1 SNHLY, CDR2 FYNNEI. The V end was cut by 0 bases, the J end by 5 bases, with 10 bases between. The CDR3 consists of 14 residues. CDR3 bases: TGTGCCAGCAGTGAAGCGCTAGGTTCATATGGCTACACCTTC. Protein sequence: CASSEALGSYGYTF.

This chain's CDR3 is CASSSPGPRGEQFF. Written as DNA, the CDR3 is TGTGCCAGCAGCTCTCCGGGCCCAAGAGGCGAGCAGTTCTTC. The rearrangement links TRBV11-2 to TRBJ2-1; D not certain. V lost 4 bases and J lost 10, with 17 bases in between. From germline, CDR1 is SGHAT and CDR2 FQNNGV. There are 14 residues in the CDR3.

This clone has just one count. The chain recombines TRBV5-4 with TRBJ1-4; D perhaps matches TRBD1 (6 bases). The CDR3 totals 14 residues. The germline V gene encodes CDR1 SGHNT and CDR2 YYREEE (reference sequence). Trimming removed 4 bases from V and 4 bases from J, with 11 bases in between. The CDR3: CASSIGQNNEKLFF. In nucleotides, the CDR3 is TGTGCCAGCAGCATAGGACAGAATAATGAAAAACTGTTTTTT. Full variable domain (remainder filled in from reference TRBV5-4 and TRBJ1-4): ETGVTQSPTHLIKTRGQQVTLRCSSQSGHNTVSWYQQALGQGPQFIFQYYREEENGRGNFPPRFSGLQFPNYSSELNVNALELDDSALYLCASSIGQNNEKLFFGSGTQLSVL.

V usage is TRBV29-1 and J usage is TRBJ2-1; a weak D match, TRBD2 (5 bases). Germline-derived CDR1 and CDR2 are SQVTM and ANQGSEA. This CDR3 has 13 amino acids. V lost 6 bases, J lost 9 bases, and 18 bases lay in between. The chain's CDR3 is CSVQDWRQGEQFF. For the CDR3, the DNA is TGCAGCGTCCAGGACTGGCGACAAGGTGAGCAGTTCTTC.

Remarks on this clone: The sample holds other DNA sequences that translate to the same CDR3. This chain links TRBV20-1 with TRBJ2-7; unclear D gene. The CDR3 is made up of 11 amino acids. CDR1 is DFQATT and CDR2 is SNEGSKA in the germline V gene (reference sequence). The V and J ends lost 1 base and 4 bases respectively, with 5 bases between them. As DNA, the CDR3 is TGCAGTGCTAGAGGGCCTTACGAGCAGTACTTC. Its translation is CSARGPYEQYF.

This chain connects TRBV5-1 to TRBJ2-2; 9 bases agree with TRBD1. The CDR3 is 15 residues long. V dropped 2 bases and J dropped 3; count of bases not matched to a gene: 2. Germline V gene lookup returns CDR1 SGHRS and CDR2 YFSETQ. The CDR3 DNA reads TGCGCCAGCAGCTTAGACAGGGGGGACACCGGGGAGCTGTTTTTT. It specifies CASSLDRGDTGELFF.

This chain uses TRBV6-5 with TRBJ2-7, with 7 bases identical to TRBD1. The trim removed 5 bases at V and 1 base at J, leaving 5 bases unmatched. CDR1 MNHEY and CDR2 SVGAGI come from the germline V gene. CDR3 size: 14 residues. This chain's CDR3 is CASSKGTESYEQYF. The CDR3, as DNA: TGTGCCAGCAGTAAGGGGACAGAGTCCTACGAGCAGTACTTC.

This chain uses TRBV5-6 with TRBJ1-6; 8 bases match TRBD1. The CDR3 loop spans 14 amino acids. J was trimmed by 7 bases and V by 5 bases; bases with no gene match: 5. In germline, CDR1 is SGHDT, CDR2 YYEEEE. The CDR3 loop reads CASRAQGANSPLHF. CDR3 coding DNA: TGTGCCAGCAGAGCCCAGGGGGCGAATTCACCCCTCCACTTT.

Concerning this clone: A read error may explain this, as a much larger clone is one base away. Distinct nucleotide sequences in the sample also encode this CDR3. The V gene is TRBV6-1, the J gene TRBJ1-1; no firm D call. Germline V CDR1 and CDR2: MNHNS, SASEGT. This CDR3 has 13 residues. V was shortened by 1 base and J by 0 bases, with 3 bases between the two germline ends. CDR3 sequence (DNA): TGTGCCAGCAGTGAAGGGGTGAACACTGAAGCTTTCTTT. This encodes CASSEGVNTEAFF.

This rearrangement joins TRBV5-4 to TRBJ1-6, with D unresolved. This CDR3 spans 12 amino acids. Trimming pared 4 bases from V and 7 bases from J, leaving 6 bases between. Germline V lookup: CDR1 SGHNT, CDR2 YYREEE (reference sequence). CDR3 sequence: CASSDSNSPLHF. CDR3 sequence (DNA): TGTGCCAGCAGCGACTCGAATTCACCCCTCCACTTT.

J is TRBJ2-1 and V is TRBV4-2, with 7 bases aligning to TRBD1. CDR1 is LGHNA, CDR2 YNFKEQ, per germline. Trimming removed 3 bases from V and 9 bases from J; junction bases left unmatched: 8. The CDR3 extends over 14 amino acids. CDR3 region: CASSQERQGLEQFF. DNA for the CDR3: TGTGCCAGCAGCCAGGAACGACAGGGTCTTGAGCAGTTCTTC.

The chain links TRBV7-9 to TRBJ2-3; 7 nucleotides line up with TRBD1. The V and J ends lost 3 bases and 3 bases, in that order; junction bases with no gene match: 6. Germline CDR1 SEHNR, CDR2 FQNEAQ (reference sequence). This CDR3 comprises 15 residues. CDR3: CASSFKPGQTDTQYF. The CDR3 region has the DNA TGTGCCAGCAGCTTTAAACCGGGACAGACAGATACGCAGTATTTT.

This chain joins TRBV3-1 (or the pseudogene TRBV3-2) and TRBJ2-7, with D possibly matching TRBD1 (5 bases). This CDR3 is 14 amino acids long. Deletions cut 2 bases from V and 0 bases from J, with 8 bases between. Per germline, CDR1 LGHDT and CDR2 YNNKEL (reference sequence). The CDR3 is CASSQQGISYEQYF. The CDR3, as DNA: TGTGCCAGCAGCCAACAGGGTATCTCCTACGAGCAGTACTTC.

The gene calls are TRBV7-9 and TRBJ2-1; 8 nucleotides line up with TRBD1. From germline, CDR1 is SEHNR and CDR2 FQNEAQ (reference sequence). This CDR3 contains 15 residues. J lost 5 bases, V lost 1 base, and 4 bases had no gene match. The CDR3 DNA reads as TGTGCCAGCAGCTTAGGACAGGGGTTGCACAATGAGCAGTTCTTC. It is translated as CASSLGQGLHNEQFF.

CDR3: CASSPGQGVGGEQFF. CDR3 in DNA: TGTGCCAGCTCACCCGGACAGGGGGTCGGCGGTGAGCAGTTCTTC. The chain has TRBV18 and TRBJ2-1; TRBD1 agrees at 10 bases. V was clipped by 3 bases and J by 9 bases; unmatched bases: 8. The CDR3 has 15 residues. The germline CDR1 and CDR2 sequences are KGHSH and LQKENI.

The chain couples TRBV18 to TRBJ1-1; D perhaps matches TRBD1 (5 bases). The germline gives CDR1 KGHSH, CDR2 LQKENI. The V and J ends lost 3 bases and 1 base respectively, with 9 bases between them. The CDR3 consists of 14 residues. The CDR3 loop is CASSPKGKNTEAFF. The CDR3 DNA is TGTGCCAGCTCACCCAAGGGGAAGAACACTGAAGCTTTCTTT.

This clone was recorded once. V usage is TRBV7-2 and J usage is TRBJ1-1; D is uncertain. V dropped 2 bases and J dropped 4 bases, with 8 bases sitting between them. CDR3 length: 13 residues. Per germline, CDR1 SGHTA and CDR2 FQGNSA. The CDR3 is CASSLLGGTEAFF. The CDR3 DNA follows: TGTGCCAGCAGCTTATTGGGAGGCACTGAAGCTTTCTTT.

The V call is TRBV6-5, the J call TRBJ2-7; TRBD2 matches at 9 bases. V was clipped by 0 bases and J by 5 bases; unmatched bases: 5. Germline lookup yields CDR1 MNHEY and CDR2 SVGAGI. The CDR3 has 15 residues. CDR3 region: CASSYSYGTSNEQYF. DNA of the CDR3: TGTGCCAGCAGTTACTCGTATGGGACTAGCAACGAGCAGTACTTC.

The chain carries TRBV7-9 and TRBJ2-3; 8 bases map to TRBD1. The CDR3 contains 15 residues. With 5 bases clipped from V and 6 bases from J, the junction kept 10 bases outside the gene matches. From germline, CDR1 is SEHNR and CDR2 FQNEAQ (reference sequence). CDR3 sequence (DNA): TGTGCCAGCAGCCCGCAGGGGGCGAGGAGGGATACGCAGTATTTT. Encoded protein: CASSPQGARRDTQYF.